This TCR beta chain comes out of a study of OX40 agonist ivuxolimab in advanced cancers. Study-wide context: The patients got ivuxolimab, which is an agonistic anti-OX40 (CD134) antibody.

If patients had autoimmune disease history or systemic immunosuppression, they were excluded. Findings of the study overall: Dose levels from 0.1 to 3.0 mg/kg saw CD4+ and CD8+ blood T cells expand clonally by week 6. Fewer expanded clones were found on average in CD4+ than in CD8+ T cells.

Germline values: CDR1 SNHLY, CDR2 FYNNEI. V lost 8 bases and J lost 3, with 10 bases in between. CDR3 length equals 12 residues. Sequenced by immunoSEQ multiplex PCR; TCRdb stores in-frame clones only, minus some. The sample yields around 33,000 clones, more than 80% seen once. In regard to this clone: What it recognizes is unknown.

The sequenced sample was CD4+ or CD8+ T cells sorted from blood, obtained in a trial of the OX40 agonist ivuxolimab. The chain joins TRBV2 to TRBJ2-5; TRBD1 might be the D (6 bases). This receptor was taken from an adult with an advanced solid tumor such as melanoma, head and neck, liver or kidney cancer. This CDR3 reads CASVGQKETQYF. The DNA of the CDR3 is TGTGCCAGCGTCGGACAGAAAGAGACCCAGTACTTC.